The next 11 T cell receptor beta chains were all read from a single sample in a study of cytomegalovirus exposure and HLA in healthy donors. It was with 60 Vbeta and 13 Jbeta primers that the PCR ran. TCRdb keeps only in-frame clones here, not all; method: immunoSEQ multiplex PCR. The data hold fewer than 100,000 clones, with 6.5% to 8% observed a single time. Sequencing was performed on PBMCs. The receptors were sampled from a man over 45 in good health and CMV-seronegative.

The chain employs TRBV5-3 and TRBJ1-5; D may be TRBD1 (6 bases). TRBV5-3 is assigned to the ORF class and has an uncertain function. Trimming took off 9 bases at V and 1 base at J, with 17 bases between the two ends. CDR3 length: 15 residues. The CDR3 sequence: CATPLITGSNQPQHF. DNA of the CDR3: TGTGCCACCCCACTAATAACAGGGAGCAATCAGCCCCAGCATTTT.

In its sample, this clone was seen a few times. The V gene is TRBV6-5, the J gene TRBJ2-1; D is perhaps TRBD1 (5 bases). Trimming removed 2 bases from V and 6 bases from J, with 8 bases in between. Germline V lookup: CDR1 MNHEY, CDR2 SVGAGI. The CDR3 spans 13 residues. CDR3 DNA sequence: TGTGCCAGCAGTTACCCAGGGATCAATGAGCAGTTCTTC. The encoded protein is CASSYPGINEQFF.

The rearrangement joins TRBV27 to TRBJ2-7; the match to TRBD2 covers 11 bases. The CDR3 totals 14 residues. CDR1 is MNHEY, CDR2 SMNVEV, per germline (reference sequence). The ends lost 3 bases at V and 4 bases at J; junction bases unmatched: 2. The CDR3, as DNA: TGTGCCAGCAGTTTCGGGACTAGCGGATACGAGCAGTACTTC. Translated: CASSFGTSGYEQYF.

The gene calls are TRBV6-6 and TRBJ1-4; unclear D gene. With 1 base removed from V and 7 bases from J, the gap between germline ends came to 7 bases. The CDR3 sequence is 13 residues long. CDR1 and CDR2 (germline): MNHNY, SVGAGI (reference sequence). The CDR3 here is CASSYWSGEKLFF. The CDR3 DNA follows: TGTGCCAGCAGTTACTGGAGCGGTGAAAAACTGTTTTTT.

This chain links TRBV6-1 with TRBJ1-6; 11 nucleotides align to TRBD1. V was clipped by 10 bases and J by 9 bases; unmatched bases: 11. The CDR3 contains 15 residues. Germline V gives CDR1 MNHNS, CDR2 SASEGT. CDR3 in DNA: TGTGCCACCTATGGGGGGACAGGGGGTCCTTCACCCCTCCACTTT. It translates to CATYGGTGGPSPLHF.

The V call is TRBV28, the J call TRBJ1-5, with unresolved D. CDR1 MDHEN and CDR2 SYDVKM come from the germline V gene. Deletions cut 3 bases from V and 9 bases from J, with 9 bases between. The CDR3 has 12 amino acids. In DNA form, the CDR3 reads TGTGCCAGCAGTTTGACGGGTGGGCCCCAGCATTTT. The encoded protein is CASSLTGGPQHF.

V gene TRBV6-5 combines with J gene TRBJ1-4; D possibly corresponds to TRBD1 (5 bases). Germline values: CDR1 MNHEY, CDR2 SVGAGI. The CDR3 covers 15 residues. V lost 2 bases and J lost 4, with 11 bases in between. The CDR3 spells CASSYQGLFNEKLFF. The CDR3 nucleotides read TGTGCCAGCAGTTACCAGGGTCTCTTTAATGAAAAACTGTTTTTT.

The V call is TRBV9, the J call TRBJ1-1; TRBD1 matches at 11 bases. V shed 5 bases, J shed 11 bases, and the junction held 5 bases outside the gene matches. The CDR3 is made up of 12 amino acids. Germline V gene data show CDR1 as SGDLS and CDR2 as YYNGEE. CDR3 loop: CASSPGQGAAFF. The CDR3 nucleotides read TGTGCCAGCAGTCCCGGACAGGGGGCGGCTTTCTTT.

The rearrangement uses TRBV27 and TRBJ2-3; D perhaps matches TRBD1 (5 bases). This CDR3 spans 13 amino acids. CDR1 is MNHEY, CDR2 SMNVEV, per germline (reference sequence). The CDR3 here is CATMGRGTDTQYF. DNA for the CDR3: TGTGCTACGATGGGGCGCGGCACAGATACGCAGTATTTT.

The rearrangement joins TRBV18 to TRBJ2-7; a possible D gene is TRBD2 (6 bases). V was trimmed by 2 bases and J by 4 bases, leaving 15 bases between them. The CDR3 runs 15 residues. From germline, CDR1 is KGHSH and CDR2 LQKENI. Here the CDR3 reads CASSPEVRAGYEQYF. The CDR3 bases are TGTGCCAGCTCACCAGAGGTCCGGGCGGGATACGAGCAGTACTTC.

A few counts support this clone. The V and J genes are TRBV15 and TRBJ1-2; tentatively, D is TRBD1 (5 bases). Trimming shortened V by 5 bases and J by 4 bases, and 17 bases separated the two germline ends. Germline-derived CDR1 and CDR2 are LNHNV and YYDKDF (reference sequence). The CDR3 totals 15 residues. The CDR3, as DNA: TGTGCCACCAGCTTAGAGCGGGGACTGAGCTATGGCTACACCTTC. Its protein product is CATSLERGLSYGYTF.